These T cell receptor beta chains were read from a single sample in a study of identical twins. TCRdb re-analysed the 5' RACE reads in MiXCR, keeping a single row per CDR3 protein. This sample yields roughly 250,000 distinct CDR3 sequences, of which about 14% are seen a single time; around 8.9% belongs to the top ten. Sequencing used memory (CD45RO+) T cells sorted from blood. The receptor set was obtained from a woman in her late teens or twenties in good health. The CDR3 runs from the conserved cysteine through the conserved F or W. D genes are given only for firm matches. Expanded clones get a size class; other rows say once, few or many, or leave the size out.

j_gene	v_gene	d_gene	abundance	len	CDR3aa	CDR3nt
TRBJ2-3	TRBV5-5	-	-	14	CASSSSGSTDTQYF	TGTGCCAGCAGTTCCAGCGGCTCCACAGATACGCAGTATTTT
TRBJ2-3	TRBV5-6	TRBD2	few	12	CASSLGLAGRYF	TGTGCCAGCAGCTTGGGACTAGCGGGACGGTATTTT
TRBJ1-5	TRBV4-1	-	-	15	CASSQGGISNQPQHF	TGCGCCAGCAGCCAAGGGGGGATTAGCAATCAGCCCCAGCATTTT
TRBJ2-3	TRBV7-9	-	few	14	CASSFFPSSDTQYF	TGTGCCAGCAGCTTTTTTCCCTCATCGGATACGCAGTATTTT
TRBJ2-1	TRBV6-1	-	-	15	CASSRTRWLDDEQFF	TGTGCCAGCAGTAGAACCAGGTGGTTGGATGATGAGCAGTTCTTC
TRBJ2-1	TRBV7-9	TRBD2	-	16	CASSPQGAGEKNEQFF	TGTGCCAGCAGCCCTCAGGGAGCGGGAGAAAAGAATGAGCAGTTCTTC
TRBJ2-1	TRBV5-1	-	-	14	CASREQGTDNEQFF	TGCGCCAGCAGGGAGCAGGGGACCGACAATGAGCAGTTCTTC
TRBJ2-3	TRBV6-2/TRBV6-3	-	few	16	CASSTGLARITDTQYF	TGTGCCAGCAGTACGGGCTTAGCCAGGATCACAGATACGCAGTATTTT
TRBJ2-7	TRBV6-5	TRBD1	many	15	CASSYLGQGFYEQYF	TGTGCCAGCAGTTATCTGGGACAGGGTTTCTACGAGCAGTACTTC
TRBJ2-1	TRBV20-1	-	-	14	CSATTGRSYNEQFF	TGCAGTGCTACGACAGGAAGGTCCTACAATGAGCAGTTCTTC
TRBJ2-1	TRBV7-3	-	few	14	CASSSNRVGSEQFF	TGTGCCAGCAGCTCCAACAGGGTGGGGAGCGAGCAGTTCTTC
TRBJ2-1	TRBV5-4	-	few	16	CASSLGTRRDLNEQFF	TGTGCCAGCAGCCTCGGGACCCGCCGCGACCTGAATGAGCAGTTCTTC
TRBJ1-5	TRBV10-1	-	-	15	CASSDCFLLDQPQHF	TGCGCCAGCAGTGACTGTTTCCTGCTGGATCAGCCCCAGCATTTT
TRBJ2-7	TRBV11-2	-	-	13	CASSLDDGDEQYF	TGTGCCAGCAGCTTAGATGATGGGGATGAGCAGTACTTC
TRBJ2-7	TRBV5-1	-	-	15	CASSLAGTFPYEQYF	TGCGCCAGCAGTCTTGCGGGAACCTTCCCCTACGAGCAGTACTTC
TRBJ2-7	TRBV12-3/TRBV12-4	TRBD2	many	15	CASSFGGGGSYEQYF	TGTGCCAGCAGTTTCGGTGGCGGGGGCTCCTACGAGCAGTACTTC
TRBJ2-1	TRBV2	-	-	16	CASSVSHAGSYNEQFF	TGTGCCAGCAGTGTGTCGCACGCGGGGTCCTACAATGAGCAGTTCTTC
TRBJ2-7	TRBV27	-	few	15	CASSLSTGPYYEQYF	TGTGCCAGCAGTTTATCAACGGGACCTTACTACGAGCAGTACTTC
TRBJ2-3	TRBV7-2	TRBD2	few	16	CASSRLAGGPTDTQYF	TGTGCCAGCAGCCGTCTAGCGGGGGGCCCCACAGATACGCAGTATTTT
TRBJ1-6	TRBV5-1	TRBD1	many	15	CASSPGTGGASPLHF	TGCGCCAGCAGCCCGGGGACAGGGGGTGCATCACCCCTCCACTTT
TRBJ2-3	TRBV7-9	-	-	13	CATTEARTDTQYF	TGTGCCACCACGGAGGCGAGAACAGATACGCAGTATTTT
TRBJ2-5	TRBV20-1	-	many	10	CSAGKETQYF	TGCAGTGCTGGAAAAGAGACCCAGTACTTC
TRBJ1-1	TRBV10-3	-	-	13	CAILGQLNTEAFF	TGTGCCATCTTAGGGCAGCTGAACACTGAAGCTTTCTTT
TRBJ2-7	TRBV27	TRBD2	few	13	CASSFKREGEQYF	TGTGCCAGCAGTTTCAAGCGGGAGGGCGAGCAGTACTTC
TRBJ2-6	TRBV6-1	-	-	16	CASRKPGNSGANVLTF	TGTGCCAGCAGAAAACCTGGAAACTCTGGGGCCAACGTCCTGACTTTC
TRBJ1-5	TRBV20-1	TRBD1	few	13	CSATQGGLGPQHF	TGCAGTGCCACACAGGGGGGCCTAGGGCCCCAGCATTTT
TRBJ2-7	TRBV5-1	-	few	14	CASSLAAGYYEQYF	TGCGCCAGCAGCTTGGCCGCGGGGTACTACGAGCAGTACTTC
TRBJ2-2	TRBV11-2	-	-	14	CASSLDQGLGELFF	TGTGCCAGCAGCTTAGATCAAGGGTTGGGGGAGCTGTTTTTT
TRBJ2-4	TRBV11-2	-	-	20	CASSSWRAGEVRGAKNIQYF	TGTGCCAGCAGCTCATGGAGGGCAGGGGAGGTTCGGGGAGCCAAAAACATTCAGTACTTC